Listed below are T cell receptor beta chains from one sample, sequenced in a study of vaccination effects on CD4 cells after COVID-19. Their target antigens are unknown. Data came from immunoSEQ multiplex PCR; TCRdb stores just in-frame clones and leaves some out. The sample has some 79,000 clones, around 76% seen once; the top ten hold approximately 1.9%. This specimen was CD4+ T cells from PBMCs cultured with HCoV-229E spike peptides, taken before COVID-19 vaccination. All receptors come from a human donor who received a COVID-19 vaccine. Each CDR3 is given with its conserved first and last residue. The D gene is left open where the match is weak. Size is stated for part of the rows, as once, few or many counts, or as a class when the clone is expanded.

J: TRBJ1-4; V: TRBV18; size: -; D: -; length: 16; CDR3: CASSPVFSATNEKLFF; DNA: TGTGCCAGCTCACCGGTCTTCAGTGCAACTAATGAAAAACTGTTTTTT
J: TRBJ2-1; V: TRBV24-1; size: few; D: -; length: 14; CDR3: CATSEGGDYNEQFF; DNA: TGTGCCACCAGTGAAGGGGGGGACTACAATGAGCAGTTCTTC
J: TRBJ1-4; V: TRBV6-1; size: many; D: -; length: 16; CDR3: CASSEALQAGEEKLFF; DNA: TGTGCCAGCAGTGAAGCGCTTCAGGCAGGGGAGGAAAAACTGTTTTTT
J: TRBJ2-3; V: TRBV7-9; size: -; D: -; length: 15; CDR3: CASSRSGVVEDTQYF; DNA: TGTGCCAGCAGCCGTTCGGGGGTTGTAGAAGATACGCAGTATTTT
J: TRBJ2-5; V: TRBV7-2; size: -; D: -; length: 15; CDR3: CASSFVNSRSETQYF; DNA: TGTGCCAGCAGCTTTGTTAATAGTAGGTCAGAGACCCAGTACTTC
J: TRBJ2-5; V: TRBV4-2; size: -; D: TRBD2; length: 16; CDR3: CASSQVGTSILETQYF; DNA: TGTGCCAGCAGCCAAGTTGGGACTAGTATCCTTGAGACCCAGTACTTC
J: TRBJ1-4; V: TRBV6-1; size: -; D: -; length: 15; CDR3: CASSEGWGQGEKLFF; DNA: TGTGCCAGCAGTGAAGGGTGGGGGCAGGGTGAAAAACTGTTTTTT
J: TRBJ1-2; V: TRBV6-5; size: -; D: -; length: 15; CDR3: CASSYRREANYGYTF; DNA: TGTGCCAGCAGTTACAGGCGGGAGGCGAACTATGGCTACACCTTC
J: TRBJ1-1; V: TRBV19; size: -; D: TRBD1; length: 16; CDR3: CASSQKTGGGGTEAFF; DNA: TGTGCCAGTAGTCAAAAAACAGGGGGCGGAGGCACTGAAGCTTTCTTT
J: TRBJ2-3; V: TRBV5-1; size: once; D: TRBD2; length: 15; CDR3: CASSYAGGLADTQYF; DNA: TGCGCCAGCAGTTACGCGGGGGGGCTGGCAGATACGCAGTATTTT
J: TRBJ1-2; V: TRBV6-2/TRBV6-3; size: -; D: -; length: 13; CDR3: CASSSGANYGYTF; DNA: TGTGCCAGCAGCAGCGGGGCAAACTATGGCTACACCTTC